This TCR beta chain was observed in a study of cytomegalovirus exposure and HLA in healthy donors. Only in-frame clones appear in the TCRdb table, and some are missing; sequencing was by immunoSEQ multiplex PCR. Here the sample spans some 210,000 clones, 87% being singletons. General study results and limits: According to the study, about 180 TCR beta chains were cytomegalovirus-associated. Subsequent analysis revealed that first-cohort TCR clusters tended to co-occur in the roughly 120 validation repertoires. Through in vitro validation, three CMV-associated chains were shown to be specific for CMV antigens.

This clone appeared a few times. The antigen remains unidentified. Separate from the 666-subject first cohort was the approximately 120-subject validation cohort, to which the donors belonged. This clonotype was sampled from a woman younger than 35 in good health and CMV-seropositive. Sequencing was carried out using PBMCs.

The CDR3 nucleotides are TGTGCCAGCAGCTTGACAGGAATCTCCTACGAGCAGTACTTC. Translated, it gives CASSLTGISYEQYF. The chain links TRBV7-9 to TRBJ2-7; TRBD1 is a possible D gene (6 bases). The CDR3 is 14 residues long. Trimming pared 3 bases from V and 0 bases from J, leaving 9 bases between. Germline lookup yields CDR1 SEHNR and CDR2 FQNEAQ (reference sequence).